Shown below are 11 T cell receptor beta chains from a single sample sequenced in a study of T cells in Graves' hyperthyroidism and ophthalmopathy. Using RNA transcripts as the source, TCR beta CDR3 regions were amplified. A first-round RT-PCR of the TCR CDR3 used the HTBI primer set. MiXCR was run by TCRdb on the multiplex PCR reads, yielding one entry per CDR3 protein. The sample lists about 580,000 distinct CDR3 sequences, about 15% seen once, with 5% to 7% in the top ten. The source material was blood. The receptors were gathered from a woman aged 30 to 39 with Graves' hyperthyroidism that later progressed to Graves' ophthalmopathy.

This clonotype has at least ten counts. The J gene is TRBJ1-5, the V gene TRBV30, with 7 bases aligning to TRBD1. With 1 base clipped from V and 6 bases from J, the junction kept 6 bases outside the gene matches. This CDR3 comprises 14 residues. Germline V CDR1 and CDR2: GTSNPN, SVGIG (reference sequence). The DNA of the CDR3 is TGTGCCTGGAGTGCAGGACAGGCGGGTCAGCCCCAGCATTTT. Translating gives CAWSAGQAGQPQHF.

The chain joins TRBV28 to TRBJ2-3; 7 bases align to TRBD2. V shed 1 base and J 0 bases; nucleotides not matched to a gene: 7. Looked up from germline, CDR1 is MDHEN and CDR2 is SYDVKM. This CDR3 is 17 amino acids long. CDR3 in amino acids: CASSLSGGPISTDTQYF. CDR3 bases: TGTGCCAGCAGTTTATCGGGGGGACCCATTAGCACAGATACGCAGTATTTT.

Ten or more counts support this clonotype. The rearrangement joins TRBV28 to TRBJ2-7; TRBD1 matches 7 bases. Germline loops: CDR1 MDHEN, CDR2 SYDVKM. The CDR3 totals 12 residues. V lost 10 bases and J lost 5; bases outside the gene matches: 8. This CDR3 is CATQGLENEQYF. The CDR3, as DNA: TGTGCCACACAGGGGTTGGAGAACGAGCAGTACTTC.

The chain recombines TRBV6-5 with TRBJ2-1; D is ambiguous. Looked up from germline, CDR1 is MNHEY and CDR2 is SVGAGI. Trimming stripped 0 bases from V and 6 bases from J, with 6 bases between. The CDR3 has 13 amino acids. The CDR3 DNA follows: TGTGCCAGCAGTTACTCGCGAAGCAATGAGCAGTTCTTC. This sequence encodes CASSYSRSNEQFF.

The chain carries TRBV10-3 and TRBJ2-5; 7 nucleotides match TRBD1. CDR1 ENHRY and CDR2 SYGVKD come from the germline V gene. The CDR3 length is 14 residues. The V and J ends lost 6 bases and 0 bases, in that order; junction bases with no gene match: 4. DNA of the CDR3: TGTGCCATCAGGCTTGGGACAGACCAAGAGACCCAGTACTTC. Translation gives CAIRLGTDQETQYF.

This clonotype showed up many times. The chain recombines TRBV7-2 with TRBJ2-1; 12 positions match TRBD2. Germline trimming cut 5 bases from V and 10 bases from J; bases unmatched to any gene: 6. This CDR3 has 14 residues. Germline V CDR1 and CDR2: SGHTA, FQGNSA. CDR3 in amino acids: CASSHRLAGVEQFF. The CDR3 DNA sequence: TGTGCCAGCAGCCACCGACTAGCGGGAGTCGAGCAGTTCTTC. Drawing the rest from reference TRBV7-2 and TRBJ2-1, the complete variable domain is GAGVSQSPSNKVTEKGKDVELRCDPISGHTALYWYRQSLGQGLEFLIYFQGNSAPDKSGLPSDRFSAERTGGSVSTLTIQRTQQEDSAVYLCASSHRLAGVEQFFGPGTRLTVL.

This clonotype showed up many times. The rearrangement links TRBV27 to TRBJ1-5; D not resolved. The CDR3 consists of 16 residues. Trimming shortened V by 5 bases and J by 5 bases, and 19 bases separated the two germline ends. Germline CDR1 and CDR2: MNHEY and SMNVEV (reference sequence). CDR3 DNA sequence: TGTGCCAGCAGTCCGTCGGTCGGGCACGTTGATCAGCCCCAGCATTTT. It encodes CASSPSVGHVDQPQHF.

Ten or more counts support this clonotype. This chain uses TRBV6-1 with TRBJ1-4; D ambiguous. The V end lost 2 bases, the J end lost 6 bases, and 16 bases lay between the germline ends. The germline V gene encodes CDR1 MNHNS and CDR2 SASEGT. CDR3 length: 16 residues. This CDR3 reads CASSESRRPSYEKLFF. The DNA of the CDR3 is TGTGCCAGCAGTGAAAGTCGGCGACCGTCTTATGAAAAACTGTTTTTT.

This chain joins TRBV6-5 and TRBJ2-5; 7 nucleotides match TRBD1. With 2 bases clipped from V and 2 bases from J, the junction kept 5 bases outside the gene matches. From germline, CDR1 is MNHEY and CDR2 SVGAGI. This CDR3 is 15 amino acids long. In nucleotides, the CDR3 is TGTGCCAGCAGTTACCTCCAGGGGGTTCAAGAGACCCAGTACTTC. This sequence encodes CASSYLQGVQETQYF.

This clonotype was seen more than once but under ten times. This chain connects TRBV9 to TRBJ2-1, with no clear D. This CDR3 is built from 15 residues. V lost 0 bases, J lost 3 bases, and 10 bases lay in between. Germline V gene lookup returns CDR1 SGDLS and CDR2 YYNGEE. CDR3 amino acids: CASSVGGGIYNEQFF. The CDR3, as DNA: TGTGCCAGCAGCGTAGGGGGTGGTATCTACAATGAGCAGTTCTTC.

Only a few counts were recorded for this clonotype. The chain recombines TRBV4-1 with TRBJ2-7; 7 bases align to TRBD1. Per germline, CDR1 MGHRA and CDR2 YSYEKL. The CDR3 runs to 16 residues. The trim removed 4 bases at V and 3 bases at J, leaving 12 bases unmatched. The CDR3 sequence is CASSRKLVGTDYEQYF. DNA for the CDR3: TGCGCCAGCAGCCGCAAATTGGTTGGGACAGACTACGAGCAGTACTTC.